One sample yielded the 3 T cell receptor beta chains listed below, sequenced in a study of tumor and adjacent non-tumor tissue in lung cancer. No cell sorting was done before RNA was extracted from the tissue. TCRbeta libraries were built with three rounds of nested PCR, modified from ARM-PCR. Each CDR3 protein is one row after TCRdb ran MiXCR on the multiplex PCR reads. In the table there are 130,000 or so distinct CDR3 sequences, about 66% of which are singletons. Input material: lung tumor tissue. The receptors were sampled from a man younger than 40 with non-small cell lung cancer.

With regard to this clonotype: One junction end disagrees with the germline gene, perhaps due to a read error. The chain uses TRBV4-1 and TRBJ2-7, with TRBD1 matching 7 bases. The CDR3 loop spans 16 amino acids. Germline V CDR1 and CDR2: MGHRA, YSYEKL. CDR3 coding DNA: TGCGCTAGCAACCAAGACGAGACAGGGCAGACCTACGAGCAGTACTTC. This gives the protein CASNQDETGQTYEQYF.

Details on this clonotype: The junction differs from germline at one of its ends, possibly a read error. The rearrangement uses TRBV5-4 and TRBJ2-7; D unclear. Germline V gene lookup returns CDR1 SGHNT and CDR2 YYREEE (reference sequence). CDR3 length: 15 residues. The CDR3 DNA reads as TGTGCCGGCAGCTTTCTGCAGCCAGGTAGCAACGAGCAGTACTTC. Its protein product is CAGSFLQPGSNEQYF.

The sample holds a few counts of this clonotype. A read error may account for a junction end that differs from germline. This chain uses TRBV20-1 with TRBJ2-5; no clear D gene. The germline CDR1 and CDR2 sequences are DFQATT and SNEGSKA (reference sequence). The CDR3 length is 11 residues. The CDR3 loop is CSAASEETQYF. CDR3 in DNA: TGCAGTGCCGCCTCAGAAGAAACCCAGTACTTC.